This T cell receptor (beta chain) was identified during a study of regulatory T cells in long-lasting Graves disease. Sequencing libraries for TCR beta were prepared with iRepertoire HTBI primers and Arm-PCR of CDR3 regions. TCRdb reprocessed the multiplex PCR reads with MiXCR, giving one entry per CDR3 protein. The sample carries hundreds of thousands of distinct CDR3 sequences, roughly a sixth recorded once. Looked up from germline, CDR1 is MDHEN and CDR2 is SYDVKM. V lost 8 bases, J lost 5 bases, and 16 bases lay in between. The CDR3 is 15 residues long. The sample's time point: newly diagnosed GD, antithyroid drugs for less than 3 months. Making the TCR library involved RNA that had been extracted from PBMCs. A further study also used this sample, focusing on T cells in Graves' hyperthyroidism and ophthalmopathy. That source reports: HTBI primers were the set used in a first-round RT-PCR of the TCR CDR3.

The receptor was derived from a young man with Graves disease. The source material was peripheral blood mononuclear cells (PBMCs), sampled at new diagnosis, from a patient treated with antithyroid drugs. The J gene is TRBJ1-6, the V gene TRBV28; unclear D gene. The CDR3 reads CASAFGTENNSPLHF. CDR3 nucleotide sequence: TGTGCCAGCGCCTTTGGAACGGAGAATAATTCACCCCTCCACTTT.